This T cell receptor beta chain was retrieved from a study of shared clonotypes between healthy human individuals. As to this clone: Its antigen is unknown.

Whole-study findings and limits: Around 5% was the fraction of naive CD4 clonotypes found shared across several donors.

Produced via immunoSEQ multiplex PCR; TCRdb's table is partial and in-frame only. The sample yields about 700,000 clones, under 80% seen once. This CDR3 is built from 12 residues. V was cut by 6 bases and J by 6 bases, with 11 bases left in between. CDR1 and CDR2 (germline): SNHLY, FYNNEI. V gene TRBV2 combines with J gene TRBJ1-2; D unclear. Sequences were obtained from memory CD4+ T cells sorted from blood. Subset here: CD45RA-negative fraction. The TCR sequence derives from a woman between 25 and 40 years old in good health. CDR3 residues: CASSRTEDGYTF. The CDR3 DNA reads as TGTGCCAGCAGCCGGACGGAAGATGGCTACACCTTC.